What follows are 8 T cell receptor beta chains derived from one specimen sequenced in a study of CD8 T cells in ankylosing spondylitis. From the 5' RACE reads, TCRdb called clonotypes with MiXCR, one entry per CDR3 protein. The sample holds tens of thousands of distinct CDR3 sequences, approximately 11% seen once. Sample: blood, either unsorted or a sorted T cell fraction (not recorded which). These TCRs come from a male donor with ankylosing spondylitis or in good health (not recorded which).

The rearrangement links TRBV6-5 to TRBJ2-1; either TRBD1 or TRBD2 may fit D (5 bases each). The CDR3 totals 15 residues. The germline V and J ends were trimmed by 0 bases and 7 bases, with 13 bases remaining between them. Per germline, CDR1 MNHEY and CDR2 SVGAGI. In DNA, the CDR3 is TGTGCCAGCAGTTACTCGATTTGGGGGTGGAATGAGCAGTTCTTC. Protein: CASSYSIWGWNEQFF.

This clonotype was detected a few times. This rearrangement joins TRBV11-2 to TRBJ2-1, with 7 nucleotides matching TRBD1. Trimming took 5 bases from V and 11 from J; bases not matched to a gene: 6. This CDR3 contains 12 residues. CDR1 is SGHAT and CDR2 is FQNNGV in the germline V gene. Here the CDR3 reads CASSLGQDQQFF. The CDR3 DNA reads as TGTGCCAGCAGCCTCGGACAGGATCAGCAGTTCTTC.

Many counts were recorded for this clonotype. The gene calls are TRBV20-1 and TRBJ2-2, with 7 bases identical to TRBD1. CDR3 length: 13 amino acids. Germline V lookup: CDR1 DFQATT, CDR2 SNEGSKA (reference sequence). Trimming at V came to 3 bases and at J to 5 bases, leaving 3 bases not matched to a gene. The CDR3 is CSASEGATGELFF. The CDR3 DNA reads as TGCAGTGCTAGTGAGGGGGCTACCGGGGAGCTGTTTTTT.

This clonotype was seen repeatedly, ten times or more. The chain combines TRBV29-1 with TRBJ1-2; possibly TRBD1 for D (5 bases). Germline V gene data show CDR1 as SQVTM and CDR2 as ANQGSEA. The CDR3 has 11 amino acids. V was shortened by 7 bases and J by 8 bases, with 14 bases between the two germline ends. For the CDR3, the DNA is TGCAGCGCTGGGGACGGGCCCGGCTACACCTTC. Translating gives CSAGDGPGYTF.

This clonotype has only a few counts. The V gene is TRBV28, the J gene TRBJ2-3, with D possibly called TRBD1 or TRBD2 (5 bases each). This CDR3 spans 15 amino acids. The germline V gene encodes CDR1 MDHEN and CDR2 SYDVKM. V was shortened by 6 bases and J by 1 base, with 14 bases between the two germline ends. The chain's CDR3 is CASSPFRGRTDTQYF. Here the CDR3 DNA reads TGTGCCAGCAGCCCGTTCCGGGGCCGCACAGATACGCAGTATTTT.

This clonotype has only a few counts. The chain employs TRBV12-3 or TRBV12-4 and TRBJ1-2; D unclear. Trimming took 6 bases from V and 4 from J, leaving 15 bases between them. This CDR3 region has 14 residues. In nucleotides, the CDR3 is TGTGCCAGCAGAGTGGGCAGGAACCTCTATGGCTACACCTTC. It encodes CASRVGRNLYGYTF.

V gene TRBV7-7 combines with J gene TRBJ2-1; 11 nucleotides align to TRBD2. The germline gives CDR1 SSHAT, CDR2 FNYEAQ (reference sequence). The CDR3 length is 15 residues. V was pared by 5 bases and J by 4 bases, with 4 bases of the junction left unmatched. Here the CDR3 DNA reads TGTGCCAGCAGCCGTCTAGCGGGGGGTTACAATGAGCAGTTCTTC. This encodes CASSRLAGGYNEQFF.

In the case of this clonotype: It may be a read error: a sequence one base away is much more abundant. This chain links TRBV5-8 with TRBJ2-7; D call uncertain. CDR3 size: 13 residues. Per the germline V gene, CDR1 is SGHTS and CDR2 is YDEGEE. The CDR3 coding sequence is TGTGTCAGCAGCTCCGGGCTTTTTGGCGAGCAGTACTTC. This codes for CVSSSGLFGEQYF.